Detailed here is one T cell receptor beta chain. The CDR3 is 13 amino acids. Trimming took 6 bases from V and 5 from J, leaving 13 bases between them. The entry originates in a study of blood T cell repertoires in COVID-19. The method was immunoSEQ multiplex PCR; TCRdb's version includes in-frame clones alone and lacks a portion of them. The table has a few hundred thousand clones, roughly 86% seen once; the top ten hold 1.5% to 2%. This TCR derives from a woman in her forties or fifties who had recovered from COVID-19. V is TRBV12-3 or TRBV12-4 and J is TRBJ2-5; a weak D match, TRBD1 (6 bases). Sample: PBMCs or T cells enriched from blood (not recorded which). CDR3 bases: TGTGCCAGCAGGAACAGGGTGGTCGAGACCCAGTACTTC. This encodes CASRNRVVETQYF.